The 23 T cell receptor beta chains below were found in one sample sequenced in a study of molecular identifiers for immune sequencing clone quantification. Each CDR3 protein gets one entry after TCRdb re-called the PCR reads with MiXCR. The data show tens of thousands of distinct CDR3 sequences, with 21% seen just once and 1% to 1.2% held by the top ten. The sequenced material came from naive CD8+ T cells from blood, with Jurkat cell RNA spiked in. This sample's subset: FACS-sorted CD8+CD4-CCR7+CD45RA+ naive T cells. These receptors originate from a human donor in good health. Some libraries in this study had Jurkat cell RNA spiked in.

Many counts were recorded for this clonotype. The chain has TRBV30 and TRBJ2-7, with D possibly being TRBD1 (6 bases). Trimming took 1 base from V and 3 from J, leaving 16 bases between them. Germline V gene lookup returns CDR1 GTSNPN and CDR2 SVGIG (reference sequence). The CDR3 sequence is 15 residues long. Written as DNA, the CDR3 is TGTGCCTGGAGTGGGCACTGGACAGACAACTACGAGCAGTACTTC. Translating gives CAWSGHWTDNYEQYF.

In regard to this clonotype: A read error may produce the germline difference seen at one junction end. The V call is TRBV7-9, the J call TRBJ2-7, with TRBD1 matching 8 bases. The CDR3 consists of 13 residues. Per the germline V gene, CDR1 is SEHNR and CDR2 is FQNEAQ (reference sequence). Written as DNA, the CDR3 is TGTGCCAGCACCTCCGGGACAGGCCACGAGCGGTACTTC. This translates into CASTSGTGHERYF.

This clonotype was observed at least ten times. The CDR3 region is CSARDGGTGAGEAFF. The DNA of the CDR3 is TGCAGTGCTAGAGATGGGGGGACAGGGGCGGGTGAAGCTTTCTTT. The rearrangement uses TRBV20-1 and TRBJ1-1; 10 nucleotides match TRBD1. The CDR3 sequence is 15 residues long. Germline V gene data show CDR1 as DFQATT and CDR2 as SNEGSKA (reference sequence). The V gene end was trimmed by 0 bases and the J gene end by 7 bases; junction bases not matched to a gene: 8.

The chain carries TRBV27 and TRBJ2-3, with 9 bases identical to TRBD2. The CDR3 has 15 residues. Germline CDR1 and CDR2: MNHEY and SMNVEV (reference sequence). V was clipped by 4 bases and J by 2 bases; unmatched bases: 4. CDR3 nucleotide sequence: TGTGCCAGCAGTTCAAGCGGGGGGATCACAGATACGCAGTATTTT. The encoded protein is CASSSSGGITDTQYF.

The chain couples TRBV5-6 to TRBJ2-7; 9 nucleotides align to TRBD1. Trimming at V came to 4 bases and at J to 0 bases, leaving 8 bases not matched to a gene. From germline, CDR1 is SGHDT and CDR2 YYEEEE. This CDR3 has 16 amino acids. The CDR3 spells CASSGTGQGFSYEQYF. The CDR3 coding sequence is TGTGCCAGCAGCGGAACCGGACAGGGGTTCTCCTACGAGCAGTACTTC.

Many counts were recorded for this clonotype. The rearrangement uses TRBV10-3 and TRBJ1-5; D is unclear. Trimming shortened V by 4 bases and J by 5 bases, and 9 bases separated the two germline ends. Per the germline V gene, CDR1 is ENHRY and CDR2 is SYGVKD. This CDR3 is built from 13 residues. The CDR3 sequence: CAISVDIHQPQHF. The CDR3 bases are TGTGCCATCAGTGTTGACATTCATCAGCCCCAGCATTTT.

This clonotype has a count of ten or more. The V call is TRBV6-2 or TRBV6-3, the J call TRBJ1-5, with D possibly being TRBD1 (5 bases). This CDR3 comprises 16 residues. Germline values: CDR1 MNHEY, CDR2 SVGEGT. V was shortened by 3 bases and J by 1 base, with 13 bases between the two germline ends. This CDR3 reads CASSYRGVLSNQPQHF. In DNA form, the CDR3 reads TGTGCCAGCAGTTATAGGGGCGTCCTAAGCAATCAGCCCCAGCATTTT.

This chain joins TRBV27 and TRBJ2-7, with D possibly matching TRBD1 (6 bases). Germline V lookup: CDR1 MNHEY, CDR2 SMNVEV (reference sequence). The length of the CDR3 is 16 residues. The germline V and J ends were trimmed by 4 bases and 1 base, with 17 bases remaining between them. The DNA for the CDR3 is TGTGCCAGCAGTTCTCCTGGGCCAGGGGCTTCCTACGAGCAGTACTTC. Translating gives CASSSPGPGASYEQYF.

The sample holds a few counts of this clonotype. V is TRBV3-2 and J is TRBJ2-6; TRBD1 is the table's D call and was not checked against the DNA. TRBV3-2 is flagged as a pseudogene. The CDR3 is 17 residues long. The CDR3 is CASSPLMGAKVANVLTF. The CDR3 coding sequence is TGTGCCAGCAGCCCTCTTATGGGGGCCAAAGTGGCCAACGTCCTGACTTTC.

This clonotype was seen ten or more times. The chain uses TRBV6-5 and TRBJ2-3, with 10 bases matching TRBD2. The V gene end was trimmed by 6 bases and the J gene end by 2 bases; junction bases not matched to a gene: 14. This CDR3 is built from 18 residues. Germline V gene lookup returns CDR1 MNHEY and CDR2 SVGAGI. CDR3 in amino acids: CASSHEPPAGGITDTQYF. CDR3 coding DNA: TGTGCCAGCAGCCACGAGCCCCCAGCGGGAGGGATCACAGATACGCAGTATTTT.

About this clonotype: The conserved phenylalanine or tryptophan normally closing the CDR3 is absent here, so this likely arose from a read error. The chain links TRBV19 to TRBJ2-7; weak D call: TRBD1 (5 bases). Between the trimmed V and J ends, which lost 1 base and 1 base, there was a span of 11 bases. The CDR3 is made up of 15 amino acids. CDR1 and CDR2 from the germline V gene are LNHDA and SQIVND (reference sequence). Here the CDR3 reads CASSIGAGNSYEQYS. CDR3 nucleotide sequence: TGTGCCAGTAGTATAGGCGCAGGGAATTCCTACGAGCAGTACTCC.

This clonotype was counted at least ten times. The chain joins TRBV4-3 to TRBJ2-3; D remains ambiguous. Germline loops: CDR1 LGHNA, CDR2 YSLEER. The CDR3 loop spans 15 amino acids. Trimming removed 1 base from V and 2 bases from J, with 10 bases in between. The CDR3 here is CASSQGSGTTDTQYF. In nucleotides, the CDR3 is TGCGCCAGCAGCCAAGGATCAGGAACCACAGATACGCAGTATTTT.

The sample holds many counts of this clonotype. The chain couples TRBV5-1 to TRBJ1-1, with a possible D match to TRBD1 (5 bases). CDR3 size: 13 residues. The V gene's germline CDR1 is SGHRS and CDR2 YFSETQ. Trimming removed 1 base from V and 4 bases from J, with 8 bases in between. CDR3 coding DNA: TGCGCCAGCAGCTTGTCCGGGGGCACTGAAGCTTTCTTT. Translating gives CASSLSGGTEAFF.

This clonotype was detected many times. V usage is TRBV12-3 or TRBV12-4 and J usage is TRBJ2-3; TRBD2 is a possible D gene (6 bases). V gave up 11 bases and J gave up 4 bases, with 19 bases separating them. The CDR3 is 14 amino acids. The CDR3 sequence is CASQGLLRADTQYF. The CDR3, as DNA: TGTGCCTCCCAGGGACTCCTTAGGGCAGATACGCAGTATTTT.

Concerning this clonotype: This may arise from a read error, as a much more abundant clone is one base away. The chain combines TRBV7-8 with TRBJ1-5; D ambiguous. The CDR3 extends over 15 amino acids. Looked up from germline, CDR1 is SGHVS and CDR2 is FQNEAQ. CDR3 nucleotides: TGTGCCAGCAGCTTAACCACTCATAGCAATCAGCCCCAGCGTTTT. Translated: CASSLTTHSNQPQRF.

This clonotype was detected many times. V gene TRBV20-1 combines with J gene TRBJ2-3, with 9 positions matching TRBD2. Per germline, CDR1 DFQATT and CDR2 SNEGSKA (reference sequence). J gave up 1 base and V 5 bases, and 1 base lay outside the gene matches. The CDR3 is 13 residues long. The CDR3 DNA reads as TGCAGTGCTCGGACTAGCGGCACAGATACGCAGTATTTT. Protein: CSARTSGTDTQYF.

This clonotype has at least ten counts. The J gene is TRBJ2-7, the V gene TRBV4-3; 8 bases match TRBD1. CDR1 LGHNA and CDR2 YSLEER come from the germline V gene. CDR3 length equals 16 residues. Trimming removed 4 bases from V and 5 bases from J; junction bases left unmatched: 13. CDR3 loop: CASSPATRQGWNEQYF. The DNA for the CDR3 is TGCGCCAGCAGCCCAGCTACGAGACAGGGGTGGAACGAGCAGTACTTC.

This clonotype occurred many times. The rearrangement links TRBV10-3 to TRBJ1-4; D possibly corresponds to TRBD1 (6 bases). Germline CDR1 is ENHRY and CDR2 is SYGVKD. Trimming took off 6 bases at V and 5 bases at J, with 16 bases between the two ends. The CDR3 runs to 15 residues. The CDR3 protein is CAISEGVGTNEKLFF. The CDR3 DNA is TGTGCCATCAGCGAGGGTGTCGGGACAAATGAAAAACTGTTTTTT.

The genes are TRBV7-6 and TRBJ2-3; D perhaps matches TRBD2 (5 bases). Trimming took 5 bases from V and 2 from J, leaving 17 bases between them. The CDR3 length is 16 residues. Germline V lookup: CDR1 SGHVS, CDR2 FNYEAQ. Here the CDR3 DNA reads TGTGCCAGCAGCCCCCGCGTCAACGACTACACAGATACGCAGTATTTT. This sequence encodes CASSPRVNDYTDTQYF.

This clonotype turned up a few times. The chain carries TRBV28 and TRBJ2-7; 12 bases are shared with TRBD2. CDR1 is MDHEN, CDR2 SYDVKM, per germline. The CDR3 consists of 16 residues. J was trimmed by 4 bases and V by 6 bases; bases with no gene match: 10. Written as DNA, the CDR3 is TGTGCCAGCAGATCGCCCGGACTAGCGGGGAATTACGAGCAGTACTTC. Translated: CASRSPGLAGNYEQYF. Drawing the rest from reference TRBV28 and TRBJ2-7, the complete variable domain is DVKVTQSSRYLVKRTGEKVFLECVQDMDHENMFWYRQDPGLGLRLIYFSYDVKMKEKGDIPEGYSVSREKKERFSLILESASTNQTSMYLCASRSPGLAGNYEQYFGPGTRLTVT.

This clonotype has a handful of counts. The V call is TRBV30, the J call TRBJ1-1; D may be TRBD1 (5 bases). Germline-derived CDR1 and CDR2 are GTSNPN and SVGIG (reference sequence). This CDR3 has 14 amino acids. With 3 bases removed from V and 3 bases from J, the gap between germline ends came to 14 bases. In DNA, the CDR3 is TGTGCCTGGAGATGGGACGGAGGGTACACTGAAGCTTTCTTT. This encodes CAWRWDGGYTEAFF.

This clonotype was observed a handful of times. The CDR3 sequence: CASSVAQGVQGETQYF. CDR3 DNA sequence: TGTGCCAGCAGCGTCGCACAGGGGGTACAAGGAGAGACCCAGTACTTC. The rearrangement uses TRBV9 and TRBJ2-5; the match to TRBD1 covers 8 bases. Germline loops: CDR1 SGDLS, CDR2 YYNGEE. The V and J ends lost 2 bases and 4 bases, in that order; junction bases with no gene match: 10. CDR3 length: 16 residues.

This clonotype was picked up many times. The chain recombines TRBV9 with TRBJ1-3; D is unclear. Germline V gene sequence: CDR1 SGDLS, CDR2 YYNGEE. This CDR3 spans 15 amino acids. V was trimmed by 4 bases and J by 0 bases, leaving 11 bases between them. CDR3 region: CASSRASSSGNTIYF. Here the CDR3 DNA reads TGTGCCAGCAGCCGGGCTTCCAGCTCTGGAAACACCATATATTTT.